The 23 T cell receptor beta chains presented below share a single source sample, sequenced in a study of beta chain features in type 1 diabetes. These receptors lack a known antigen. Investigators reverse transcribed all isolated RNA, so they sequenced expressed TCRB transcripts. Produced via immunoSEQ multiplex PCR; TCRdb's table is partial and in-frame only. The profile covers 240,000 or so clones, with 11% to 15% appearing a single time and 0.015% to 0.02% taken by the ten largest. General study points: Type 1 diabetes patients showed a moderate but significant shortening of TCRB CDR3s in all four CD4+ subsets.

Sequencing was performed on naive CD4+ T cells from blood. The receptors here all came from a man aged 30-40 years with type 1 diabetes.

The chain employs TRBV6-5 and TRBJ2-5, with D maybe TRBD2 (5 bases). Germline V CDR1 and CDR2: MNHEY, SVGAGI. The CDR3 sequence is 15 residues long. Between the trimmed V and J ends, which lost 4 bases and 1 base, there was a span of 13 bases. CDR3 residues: CASSFGVALQETQYF. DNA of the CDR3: TGTGCCAGCAGTTTTGGGGTAGCGCTCCAAGAGACCCAGTACTTC.

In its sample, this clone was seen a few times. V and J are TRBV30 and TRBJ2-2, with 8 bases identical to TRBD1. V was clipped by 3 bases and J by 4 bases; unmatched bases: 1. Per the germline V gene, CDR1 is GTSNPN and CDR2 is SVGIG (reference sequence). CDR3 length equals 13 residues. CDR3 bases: TGTGCCTGGAGCGGACAGGGCACCGGGGAGCTGTTTTTT. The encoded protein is CAWSGQGTGELFF.

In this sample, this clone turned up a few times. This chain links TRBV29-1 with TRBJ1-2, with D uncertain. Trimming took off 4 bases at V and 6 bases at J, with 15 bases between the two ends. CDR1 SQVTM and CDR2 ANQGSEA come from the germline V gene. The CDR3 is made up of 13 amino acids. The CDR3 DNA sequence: TGCAGCGTTGCAGGTCGCCTCTCAGATGGCTACACCTTC. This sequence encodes CSVAGRLSDGYTF. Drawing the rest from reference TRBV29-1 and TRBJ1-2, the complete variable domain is SAVISQKPSRDICQRGTSLTIQCQVDSQVTMMFWYRQQPGQSLTLIATANQGSEATYESGFVIDKFPISRPNLTFSTLTVSNMSPEDSSIYLCSVAGRLSDGYTFGSGTRLTVV.

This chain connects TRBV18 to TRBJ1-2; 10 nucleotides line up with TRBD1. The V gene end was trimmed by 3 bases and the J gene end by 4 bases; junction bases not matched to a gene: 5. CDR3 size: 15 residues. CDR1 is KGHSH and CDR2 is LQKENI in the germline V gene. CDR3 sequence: CASSPGQGPVYGYTF. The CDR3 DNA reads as TGTGCCAGCTCACCGGGACAGGGGCCCGTCTATGGCTACACCTTC.

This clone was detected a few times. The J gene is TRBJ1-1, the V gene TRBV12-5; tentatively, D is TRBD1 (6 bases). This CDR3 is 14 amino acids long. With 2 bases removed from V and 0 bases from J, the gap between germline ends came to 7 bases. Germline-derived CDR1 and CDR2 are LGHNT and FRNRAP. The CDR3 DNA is TGTGCTAGTGGTTTGACAGGGATGAACACTGAAGCTTTCTTT. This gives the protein CASGLTGMNTEAFF. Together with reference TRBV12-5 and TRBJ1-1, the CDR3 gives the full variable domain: DARVTQTPRHKVTEMGQEVTMRCQPILGHNTVFWYRQTMMQGLELLAYFRNRAPLDDSGMPKDRFSAEMPDATLATLKIQPSEPRDSAVYFCASGLTGMNTEAFFGQGTRLTVV.

CDR3 protein: CASSQEDRAATEAFF. CDR3 in DNA: TGTGCCAGCAGCCAGGAGGACAGGGCTGCCACTGAAGCTTTCTTT. The chain couples TRBV4-2 to TRBJ1-1; TRBD1 matches at 8 bases. V shed 3 bases, J shed 4 bases, and the junction held 7 bases outside the gene matches. This CDR3 region has 15 residues. The germline gives CDR1 LGHNA, CDR2 YNFKEQ.

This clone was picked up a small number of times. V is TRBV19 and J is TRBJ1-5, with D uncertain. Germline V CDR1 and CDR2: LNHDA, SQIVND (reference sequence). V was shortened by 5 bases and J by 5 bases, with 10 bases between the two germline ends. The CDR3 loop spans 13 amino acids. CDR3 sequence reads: CASSEQIYQPQHF. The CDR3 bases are TGTGCCAGTAGTGAACAGATTTATCAGCCCCAGCATTTT.

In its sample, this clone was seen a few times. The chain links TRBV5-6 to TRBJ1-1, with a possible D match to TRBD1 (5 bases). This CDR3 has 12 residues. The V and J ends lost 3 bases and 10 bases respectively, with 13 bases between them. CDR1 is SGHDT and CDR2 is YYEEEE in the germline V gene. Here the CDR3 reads CASSWEGRGAFF. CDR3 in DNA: TGTGCCAGCAGCTGGGAGGGGAGGGGAGCTTTCTTT.

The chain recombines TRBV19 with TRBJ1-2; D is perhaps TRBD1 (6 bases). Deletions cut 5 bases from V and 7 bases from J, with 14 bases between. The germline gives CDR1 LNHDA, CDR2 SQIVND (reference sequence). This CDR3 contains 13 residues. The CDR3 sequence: CASSATGSAGYTF. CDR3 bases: TGTGCCAGTAGTGCTACAGGGTCTGCTGGCTACACCTTC.

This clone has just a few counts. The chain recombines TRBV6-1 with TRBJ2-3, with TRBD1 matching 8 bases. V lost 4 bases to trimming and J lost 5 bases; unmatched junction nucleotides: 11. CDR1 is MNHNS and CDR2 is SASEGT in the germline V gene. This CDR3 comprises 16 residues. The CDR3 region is CASSAEEQGGEDTQYF. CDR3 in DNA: TGTGCCAGCAGTGCAGAGGAACAGGGGGGTGAAGATACGCAGTATTTT.

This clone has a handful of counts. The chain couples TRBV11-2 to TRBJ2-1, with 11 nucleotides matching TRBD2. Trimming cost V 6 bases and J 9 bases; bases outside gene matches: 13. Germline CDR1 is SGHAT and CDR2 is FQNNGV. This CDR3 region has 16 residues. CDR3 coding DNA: TGTGCCAGCAGTCGAACCGGACTAGCGGGTTTTAGTGAGCAGTTCTTC. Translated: CASSRTGLAGFSEQFF.

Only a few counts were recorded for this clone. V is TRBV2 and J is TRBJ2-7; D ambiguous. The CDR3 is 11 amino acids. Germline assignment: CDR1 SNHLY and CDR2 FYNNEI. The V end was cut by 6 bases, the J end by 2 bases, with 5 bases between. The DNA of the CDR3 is TGTGCCAGCAGCCCGGCCTACGAGCAGTACTTC. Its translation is CASSPAYEQYF.

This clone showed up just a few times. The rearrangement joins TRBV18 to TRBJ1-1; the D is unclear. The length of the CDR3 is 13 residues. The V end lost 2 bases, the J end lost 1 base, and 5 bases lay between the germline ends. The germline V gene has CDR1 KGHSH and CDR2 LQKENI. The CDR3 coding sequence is TGTGCCAGCTCACCAAACAGGAACACTGAAGCTTTCTTT. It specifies CASSPNRNTEAFF.

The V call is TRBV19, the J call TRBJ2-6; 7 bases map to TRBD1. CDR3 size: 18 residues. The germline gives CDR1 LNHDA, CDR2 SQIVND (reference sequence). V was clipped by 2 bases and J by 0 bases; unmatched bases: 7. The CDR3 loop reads CASSILTGDRSGANVLTF. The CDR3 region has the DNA TGTGCCAGTAGTATATTAACAGGGGATCGCTCTGGGGCCAACGTCCTGACTTTC.

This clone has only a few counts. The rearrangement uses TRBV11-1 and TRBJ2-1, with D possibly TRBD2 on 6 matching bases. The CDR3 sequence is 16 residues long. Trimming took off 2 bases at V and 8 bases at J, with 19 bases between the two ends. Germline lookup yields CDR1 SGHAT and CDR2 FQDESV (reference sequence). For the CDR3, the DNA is TGTGCCAGCAGCTTATCAGGAGTAGCGGTAGTTCATGAGCAGTTCTTC. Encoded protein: CASSLSGVAVVHEQFF.

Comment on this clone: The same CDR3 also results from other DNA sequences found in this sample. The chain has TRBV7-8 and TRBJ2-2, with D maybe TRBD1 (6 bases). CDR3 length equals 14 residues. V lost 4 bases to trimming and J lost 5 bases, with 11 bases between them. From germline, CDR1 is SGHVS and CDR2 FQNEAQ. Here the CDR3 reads CASSSGQQTGELFF. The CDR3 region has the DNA TGTGCCAGCAGCTCCGGACAGCAGACCGGGGAGCTGTTTTTT.

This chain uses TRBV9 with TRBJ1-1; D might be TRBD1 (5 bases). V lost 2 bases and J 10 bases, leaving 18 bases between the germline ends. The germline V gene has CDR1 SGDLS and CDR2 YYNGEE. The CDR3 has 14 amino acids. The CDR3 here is CASSVGAGGERAFF. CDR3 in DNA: TGTGCCAGCAGCGTTGGGGCCGGGGGGGAGAGAGCTTTCTTT. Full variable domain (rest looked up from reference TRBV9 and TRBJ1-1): DSGVTQTPKHLITATGQRVTLRCSPRSGDLSVYWYQQSLDQGLQFLIQYYNGEERAKGNILERFSAQQFPDLHSELNLSSLELGDSALYFCASSVGAGGERAFFGQGTRLTVV.

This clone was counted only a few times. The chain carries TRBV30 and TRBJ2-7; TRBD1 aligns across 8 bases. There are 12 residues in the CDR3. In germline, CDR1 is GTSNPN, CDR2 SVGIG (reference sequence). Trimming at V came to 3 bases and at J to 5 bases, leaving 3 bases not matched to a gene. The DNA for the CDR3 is TGTGCCTGGAGGGGACAGGTGGACGAGCAGTACTTC. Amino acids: CAWRGQVDEQYF.

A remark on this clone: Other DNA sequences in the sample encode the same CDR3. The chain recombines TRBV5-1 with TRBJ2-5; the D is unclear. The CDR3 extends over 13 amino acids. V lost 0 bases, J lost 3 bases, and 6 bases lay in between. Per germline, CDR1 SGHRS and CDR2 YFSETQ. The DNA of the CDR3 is TGCGCCAGCAGCTTGGCACCGGAAGAGACCCAGTACTTC. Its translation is CASSLAPEETQYF.

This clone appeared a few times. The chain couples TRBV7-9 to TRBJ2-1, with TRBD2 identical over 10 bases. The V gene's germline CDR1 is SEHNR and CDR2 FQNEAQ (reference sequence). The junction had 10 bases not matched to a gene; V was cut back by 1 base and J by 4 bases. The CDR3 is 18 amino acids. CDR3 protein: CASSLGGPSGGIYNEQFF. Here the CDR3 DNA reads TGTGCCAGCAGCTTAGGCGGACCTAGCGGGGGAATATACAATGAGCAGTTCTTC. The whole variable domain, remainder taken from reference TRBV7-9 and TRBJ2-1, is DTGVSQNPRHKITKRGQNVTFRCDPISEHNRLYWYRQTLGQGPEFLTYFQNEAQLEKSRLLSDRFSAERPKGSFSTLEIQRTEQGDSAMYLCASSLGGPSGGIYNEQFFGPGTRLTVL.

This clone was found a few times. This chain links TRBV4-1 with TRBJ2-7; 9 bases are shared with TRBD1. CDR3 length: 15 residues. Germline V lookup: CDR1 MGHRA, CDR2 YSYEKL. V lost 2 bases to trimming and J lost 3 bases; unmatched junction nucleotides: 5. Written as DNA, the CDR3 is TGCGCCAGCAGCCAAACAGGGACAGGGCGCTACGAGCAGTACTTC. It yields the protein CASSQTGTGRYEQYF.

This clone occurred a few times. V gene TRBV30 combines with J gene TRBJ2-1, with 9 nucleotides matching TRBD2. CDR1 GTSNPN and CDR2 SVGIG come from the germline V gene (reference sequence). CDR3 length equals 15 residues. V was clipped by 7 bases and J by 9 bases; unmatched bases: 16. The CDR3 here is CALTSSASGIGEQFF. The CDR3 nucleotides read TGTGCCTTGACCTCTTCGGCTAGCGGGATAGGTGAGCAGTTCTTC.

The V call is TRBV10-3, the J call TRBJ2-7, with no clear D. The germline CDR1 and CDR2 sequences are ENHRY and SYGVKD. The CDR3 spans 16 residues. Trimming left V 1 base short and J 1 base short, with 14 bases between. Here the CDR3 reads CAISEYSVVESYEQYF. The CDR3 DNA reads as TGTGCCATCAGTGAGTACTCGGTGGTAGAATCCTACGAGCAGTACTTC.